Shown below are 9 T cell receptor beta chains from a single sample sequenced in a study of shared clonotypes between healthy human individuals. TCRdb keeps only in-frame clones here, not all; method: immunoSEQ multiplex PCR. The sample has just over 2,000,000 clones; 95% are singletons. The sample comprised naive CD4+ T cells sorted from blood. Documented subset: CD45RA+ positively selected. These receptors were taken from a man younger than 35 in good health.

The chain recombines TRBV30 with TRBJ2-2; TRBD2 is a possible D gene (5 bases). This CDR3 is 14 amino acids long. Germline V gives CDR1 GTSNPN, CDR2 SVGIG (reference sequence). Trimming took off 2 bases at V and 6 bases at J, with 13 bases between the two ends. As DNA, the CDR3 is TGTGCCTGGAGTTCTCGGGGTAGGGCCGGGGAGCTGTTTTTT. Its translation: CAWSSRGRAGELFF.

The chain uses TRBV5-1 and TRBJ2-2; TRBD2 matches 8 bases. Trimming cost V 4 bases and J 4 bases; bases outside gene matches: 6. The CDR3 runs to 15 residues. Germline V lookup: CDR1 SGHRS, CDR2 YFSETQ. CDR3 amino acids: CASSPVAGSTGELFF. The DNA of the CDR3 is TGCGCCAGCAGCCCTGTAGCGGGGAGCACCGGGGAGCTGTTTTTT.

This sequence joins TRBV5-1 and TRBJ2-3; D is unresolved. The CDR3 length is 18 residues. Germline CDR1 SGHRS, CDR2 YFSETQ. Trimming removed 0 bases from V and 5 bases from J, with 22 bases in between. The CDR3 DNA follows: TGCGCCAGCAGCTTGGGGGTGTTGATAGCCTCTAAGGGAGATACGCAGTATTTT. Translated, it gives CASSLGVLIASKGDTQYF.

As to this clone: Other DNA sequences in the sample encode the same CDR3. The chain recombines TRBV7-2 with TRBJ1-3, with D perhaps TRBD1 (5 bases). Per the germline V gene, CDR1 is SGHTA and CDR2 is FQGNSA. Between the trimmed V and J ends, which lost 1 base and 3 bases, there was a span of 10 bases. CDR3 length: 15 amino acids. The CDR3 region is CASSLEGTVGNTIYF. For the CDR3, the DNA is TGTGCCAGCAGCTTAGAAGGGACGGTTGGAAACACCATATATTTT. Filled out from reference TRBV7-2 and TRBJ1-3, the complete variable domain reads GAGVSQSPSNKVTEKGKDVELRCDPISGHTALYWYRQSLGQGLEFLIYFQGNSAPDKSGLPSDRFSAERTGGSVSTLTIQRTQQEDSAVYLCASSLEGTVGNTIYFGEGSWLTVV.

The genes are TRBV6-5 and TRBJ1-4; TRBD1 might be the D (6 bases). CDR1 and CDR2 (germline): MNHEY, SVGAGI. V dropped 5 bases and J dropped 7 bases, with 17 bases sitting between them. This CDR3 has 15 amino acids. The CDR3 DNA reads TGTGCCAGCAGTATTCAACAGGGACTGAGTGAAAAACTGTTTTTT. Its translation: CASSIQQGLSEKLFF.

This chain connects TRBV5-1 to TRBJ2-7, with 7 bases aligning to TRBD1. Germline CDR1 SGHRS, CDR2 YFSETQ. The CDR3 runs 13 residues. After removal of 4 bases from V and 8 bases from J, the junction contained 9 bases not matched to a gene. CDR3 coding DNA: TGCGCCAGCAGCCAGACAGGGCCTACGAAGCAGTACTTC. This sequence encodes CASSQTGPTKQYF.

V and J are TRBV7-6 and TRBJ1-2; D is ambiguous. V lost 4 bases and J lost 2, with 23 bases in between. Looked up from germline, CDR1 is SGHVS and CDR2 is FNYEAQ. This CDR3 contains 18 residues. CDR3 nucleotide sequence: TGTGCCAGCAGCTCCAAGGCGCCGGTCGGGGATCTCAACTATGGCTACACCTTC. It specifies CASSSKAPVGDLNYGYTF.

This chain uses TRBV23-1 with TRBJ1-2; TRBD1 matches 7 bases. TRBV23-1 is assigned to the ORF class and has an uncertain function. The CDR3 consists of 14 residues. The V segment lost 4 bases and the J segment 5 bases; nucleotides outside the gene matches: 7. CDR3 sequence reads: CASSRDDRVYGYTF. The CDR3 coding sequence is TGCGCCAGCAGTCGGGACGACAGGGTGTATGGCTACACCTTC.

The chain has TRBV10-2 and TRBJ2-7; 8 bases are shared with TRBD2. The germline V gene encodes CDR1 WSHSY and CDR2 SAAADI. The junction had 7 bases not matched to a gene; V was cut back by 5 bases and J by 4 bases. CDR3 length equals 14 residues. CDR3 loop: CASSRGSGNYEQYF. DNA of the CDR3: TGCGCCAGCAGTAGGGGTAGCGGGAATTACGAGCAGTACTTC.